This T cell receptor (beta chain) was retrieved from a study of control samples from healthy donors and cancer patients (TCRdb year 2020). About this clone: Its antigen is still unknown. No much larger clonotype is one base removed from it; base qualities were not supplied.

Libraries came from the immunoSEQ multiplex PCR assay. What TCRdb holds here is the immuneACCESS table cut down to in-frame rearrangements. Part of the clones is not present; checked against another copy, under half of the missing clones reflect an unresolved V gene, and the others are unexplained. The sample data list more than 140,000 clones, and 94% of these were observed just once. About an eighth of the sample rests with the top ten. The TCR sequence derives from a man in his forties in good health. The sample taken for sequencing was blood.

The DNA is TGTGCCTGCCGAACCCAGGGCGGCTATGGCTACACCTTC. Its amino acids are CACRTQGGYGYTF. The sequence links TRBV30 to TRBJ1-2; possibly the D gene is TRBD1, per 5 matching bases. The CDR3 contains 13 residues, cysteine and phenylalanine counted. The kept DNA is CDR3 alone, 39 bases in frame from the first base. CDR1 GTSNPN and CDR2 SVGIG were looked up in the germline V gene (reference sequence). V gives up 6 bases and J gives up 4 bases, and the segment between their germline ends measures 15 bases.